This TCR beta chain derives from a study of blood T cell repertoires in COVID-19. The assay was immunoSEQ multiplex PCR, and TCRdb's table has in-frame clones only and misses some. The sample records around 290,000 clones, about 89% being singletons. The participants were between about 18 and 90 years old and came from some 23 US areas. Categorization into cohorts depended on clinical history that participants reported. Among Cohort 3 donors, those recovered had two negative PCRs, clearance, or symptom resolution. Germline CDR1 and CDR2: MDHEN and SYDVKM. This CDR3 comprises 17 residues. V shed 1 base and J 2 bases; nucleotides not matched to a gene: 8.

The chain has TRBV28 and TRBJ2-7, with TRBD1 matching 10 bases. The sequence came from a woman between 18 and 29 years old who had recovered from COVID-19. Sequenced: PBMCs or T cells enriched from blood (not recorded which). The CDR3: CASSLFGTGDFAYEQYF. DNA for the CDR3: TGTGCCAGCAGTTTATTTGGGACAGGGGATTTCGCCTACGAGCAGTACTTC.